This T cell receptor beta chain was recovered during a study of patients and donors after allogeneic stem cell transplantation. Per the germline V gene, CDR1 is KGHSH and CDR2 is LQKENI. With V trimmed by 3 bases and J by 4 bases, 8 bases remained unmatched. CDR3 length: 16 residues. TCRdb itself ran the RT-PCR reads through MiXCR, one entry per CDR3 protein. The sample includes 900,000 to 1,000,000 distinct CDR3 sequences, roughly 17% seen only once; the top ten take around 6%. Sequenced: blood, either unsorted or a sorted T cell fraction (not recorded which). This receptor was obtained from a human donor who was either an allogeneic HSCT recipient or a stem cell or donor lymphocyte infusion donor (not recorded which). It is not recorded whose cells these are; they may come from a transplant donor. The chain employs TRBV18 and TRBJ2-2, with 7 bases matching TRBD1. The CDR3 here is CASSPKPTGSTGELFF. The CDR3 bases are TGTGCCAGCTCACCGAAGCCGACAGGGAGCACCGGGGAGCTGTTTTTT.